The present TCR beta chain was sequenced within a study of T-cell memory formation after mild COVID-19. Background on the study: Clustering of TCRs was largely donor specific.

Libraries for TCRalpha and TCRbeta carried sample barcodes and unique molecular identifiers via 5'RACE. TCRdb reanalysed the 5' RACE reads using MiXCR and keeps one entry per CDR3 protein. The sample includes about 470,000 distinct CDR3 sequences, around a quarter of them seen just once. Germline V lookup: CDR1 MNHEY, CDR2 SVGAGI. The CDR3 contains 14 residues. V gave up 6 bases and J gave up 3 bases; unmatched junction bases: 6. This clonotype was obtained from an adult woman who had mild COVID-19 (a few samples of this study predate the infection). Cell type and time point are not known. Sequenced material: PBMCs or a T cell subset sorted from them (not recorded which). V and J are TRBV6-5 and TRBJ1-1; the match to TRBD1 covers 8 bases. The CDR3 DNA is TGTGCCAGCAGCGATCAGGGGGCGGACACTGAAGCTTTCTTT. Amino acids: CASSDQGADTEAFF.